The 14 T cell receptor beta chains given below trace back to one sample, sequenced in a study of blood T cell repertoires in COVID-19. The table came from immunoSEQ multiplex PCR; TCRdb's copy has only in-frame clones and leaves some out. This repertoire shows 150,000 to 200,000 clones, around 74% found once; its top ten account for approximately 2.6%. The sample comprised peripheral blood. The receptors originated from a man between 65 and 85 years old with acute or convalescent COVID-19.

The rearrangement uses TRBV10-1 and TRBJ1-1; TRBD1 agrees at 8 bases. This CDR3 comprises 16 residues. Germline assignment: CDR1 WNHNN and CDR2 SYGVQD (reference sequence). V trimming: 6 bases; J trimming: 1 base; junction bases outside the gene matches: 10. DNA for the CDR3: TGCGCCAGCAGGAGCGGACAGGGCCCGGGGAACACTGAAGCTTTCTTT. Protein: CASRSGQGPGNTEAFF.

Note on this clone: At one end the junction does not follow the germline gene, possibly because of a read error. The chain links TRBV7-2 to TRBJ2-1, with D uncertain. This CDR3 spans 15 amino acids. From germline, CDR1 is SGHTA and CDR2 FQGNSA. Written as DNA, the CDR3 is TGTGCCAGCAACTTAGATCTGCGGAACTACAATGAGCAGTTCTTC. It specifies CASNLDLRNYNEQFF. The variable domain in full, with the rest retrieved from reference TRBV7-2 and TRBJ2-1, is GAGVSQSPSNKVTEKGKDVELRCDPISGHTALYWYRQSLGQGLEFLIYFQGNSAPDKSGLPSDRFSAERTGGSVSTLTIQRTQQEDSAVYLCASNLDLRNYNEQFFGPGTRLTVL.

V is TRBV5-1 and J is TRBJ1-2, with D perhaps TRBD1 (6 bases). V was pared by 1 base and J by 4 bases, with 11 bases between. This CDR3 comprises 14 residues. Germline V lookup: CDR1 SGHRS, CDR2 YFSETQ. CDR3 nucleotide sequence: TGCGCCAGCAGCTTGTCAGGGACAACCTATGGCTACACCTTC. The encoded protein is CASSLSGTTYGYTF. The variable domain in full, completed from reference TRBV5-1 and TRBJ1-2, reads KAGVTQTPRYLIKTRGQQVTLSCSPISGHRSVSWYQQTPGQGLQFLFEYFSETQRNKGNFPGRFSGRQFSNSRSEMNVSTLELGDSALYLCASSLSGTTYGYTFGSGTRLTVV.

This clone occurred a few times. The chain recombines TRBV6-2 or TRBV6-3 with TRBJ2-7; 7 nucleotides agree with TRBD1. This CDR3 comprises 17 residues. The trim removed 2 bases at V and 1 base at J, leaving 11 bases unmatched. Germline loops: CDR1 MNHEY, CDR2 SVGEGT. This CDR3 is CASSYPIQGQVSYEQYF. In DNA, the CDR3 is TGTGCCAGCAGTTACCCAATCCAAGGACAGGTGTCCTACGAGCAGTACTTC.

The rearrangement uses TRBV19 and TRBJ2-1; the D gene is possibly TRBD1 (5 bases). CDR1 and CDR2 (germline): LNHDA, SQIVND (reference sequence). V lost 2 bases and J 5 bases, leaving 13 bases between the germline ends. This CDR3 is built from 15 residues. The CDR3: CASSILGLGHNEQFF. In nucleotides, the CDR3 is TGTGCCAGTAGTATATTGGGGCTCGGTCACAATGAGCAGTTCTTC.

The chain combines TRBV5-6 with TRBJ2-1; 13 nucleotides line up with TRBD2. This CDR3 is built from 18 residues. In germline, CDR1 is SGHDT, CDR2 YYEEEE. With V trimmed by 4 bases and J by 1 base, 8 bases remained unmatched. The CDR3 reads CASSKGLAGRGSYNEQFF. The CDR3 coding sequence is TGTGCCAGCAGCAAGGGACTAGCGGGAAGAGGTTCCTACAATGAGCAGTTCTTC.

The chain uses TRBV4-3 and TRBJ1-4; D might be TRBD1 (6 bases). There are 15 residues in the CDR3. Looked up from germline, CDR1 is LGHNA and CDR2 is YSLEER. The V gene lost 0 bases and the J gene lost 9 bases, with 14 bases spanning the gap. DNA for the CDR3: TGCGCCAGCAGCCAAGAAGGCAGGGGATCGCAAAAACTGTTTTTT. Its protein product is CASSQEGRGSQKLFF.

V usage is TRBV4-3 and J usage is TRBJ1-5; D remains ambiguous. The CDR3 is 15 residues long. Germline-derived CDR1 and CDR2 are LGHNA and YSLEER. The V end was cut by 1 base, the J end by 0 bases, with 7 bases between. The CDR3 sequence is CASSQVFGSNQPQHF. The CDR3 DNA reads as TGCGCCAGCAGCCAAGTGTTCGGTAGCAATCAGCCCCAGCATTTT.

The chain links TRBV29-1 to TRBJ2-7, with no clear D. Germline V lookup: CDR1 SQVTM, CDR2 ANQGSEA. The CDR3 length is 11 residues. Trimming pared 6 bases from V and 5 bases from J, leaving 11 bases between. Written as DNA, the CDR3 is TGCAGCGTGCAAGACCAGGACGAGCAGTACTTC. Translated: CSVQDQDEQYF.

In its sample, this clone was seen many times. The V gene is TRBV30, the J gene TRBJ1-3; D is uncertain. With 0 bases removed from V and 3 bases from J, the gap between germline ends came to 12 bases. CDR1 is GTSNPN, CDR2 SVGIG, per germline (reference sequence). This CDR3 is built from 15 residues. The CDR3 nucleotides are TGTGCCTGGAGTGTAACTGGCGGATTTGGAAACACCATATATTTT. Protein sequence: CAWSVTGGFGNTIYF.

The chain links TRBV19 to TRBJ2-7; D might be TRBD2 (5 bases). Trimming stripped 6 bases from V and 0 bases from J, with 18 bases between. The CDR3 has 16 residues. Germline V CDR1 and CDR2: LNHDA, SQIVND (reference sequence). The CDR3 is CASSMGGQALSYEQYF. CDR3 coding DNA: TGTGCCAGTAGCATGGGCGGGCAGGCCCTCTCCTACGAGCAGTACTTC.

This clone was detected a few times. The chain joins TRBV3-1 (or the pseudogene TRBV3-2) to TRBJ2-3; maybe TRBD1 (6 bases). The CDR3 is made up of 14 amino acids. Germline values: CDR1 LGHDT, CDR2 YNNKEL (reference sequence). V lost 4 bases to trimming and J lost 6 bases, with 14 bases between them. The DNA for the CDR3 is TGTGCCAGCAGCCGAAGGGGGACCCGTGATACGCAGTATTTT. Amino acids: CASSRRGTRDTQYF.

This chain links TRBV11-2 with TRBJ2-7; TRBD1 agrees at 8 bases. Trimming took 1 base from V and 6 from J; bases not matched to a gene: 8. CDR3 size: 15 residues. Germline CDR1 is SGHAT and CDR2 is FQNNGV. CDR3 loop: CASSLVAGGLREQYF. The CDR3 bases are TGTGCCAGCAGCTTAGTGGCAGGGGGCCTGCGCGAGCAGTACTTC.

V gene TRBV5-6 combines with J gene TRBJ2-5; D is perhaps TRBD2 (6 bases). The CDR3 consists of 14 residues. Germline V gene data show CDR1 as SGHDT and CDR2 as YYEEEE. V was trimmed by 1 base and J by 6 bases, leaving 13 bases between them. The CDR3 loop is CASSLSAGRKTQYF. CDR3 bases: TGTGCCAGCAGCTTGTCTGCGGGGAGGAAGACCCAGTACTTC. The full variable domain, rest sourced from reference TRBV5-6 and TRBJ2-5, is DAGVTQSPTHLIKTRGQQVTLRCSPKSGHDTVSWYQQALGQGPQFIFQYYEEEERQRGNFPDRFSGHQFPNYSSELNVNALLLGDSALYLCASSLSAGRKTQYFGPGTRLLVL.